This T cell receptor (beta chain) was obtained from a study of OX40 agonist ivuxolimab in advanced cancers. The wider study: Every patient in dose escalation had hepatocellular carcinoma, melanoma, renal cell or head and neck cancer.

Study outcomes and limitations: Some nonresponders additionally presented with little normalized T-cell clonal expansion.

On this clone: Its antigen remains unknown.

The CDR3 consists of 16 residues. Germline values: CDR1 MNHEY, CDR2 SMNVEV (reference sequence). V lost 5 bases, J lost 0 bases, and 14 bases lay in between. The assay was immunoSEQ multiplex PCR, and TCRdb's table has in-frame clones only and misses some. The table lists some 58,000 clones, around nine tenths of them singletons. V is TRBV27 and J is TRBJ1-5; no firm D call. The sample consisted of CD4+ or CD8+ T cells sorted from blood, taken in a trial of the OX40 agonist ivuxolimab. The TCR originated in an adult with an advanced solid tumor such as melanoma, head and neck, liver or kidney cancer. The chain's CDR3 is CASSPTVFYSNQPQHF. CDR3 nucleotide sequence: TGTGCCAGCAGTCCCACAGTTTTTTATAGCAATCAGCCCCAGCATTTT.